Here is one T cell receptor beta chain with its context. Its antigen is unknown. The length of the CDR3 is 13 residues. Germline values: CDR1 SGHAT, CDR2 FQNNGV. Trimming pared 5 bases from V and 6 bases from J, leaving 12 bases between. This record comes from a study of ipilimumab plus nivolumab after autologous stem cell transplantation. Study-wide points: The authors say TCR, Treg and microbiome findings warrant further study.

Profiling relied on immunoSEQ multiplex PCR, and the TCRdb table lists in-frame clones only, not all of them. The table shows 77,000 or so clones, with nearly 85% occurring only once. Patients got ipilimumab 1 mg/kg beginning 14 to 28 days post-transplant. The chain couples TRBV11-2 to TRBJ2-3; D might be TRBD2 (5 bases). Sequenced here: PBMCs, sampled in a trial of ipilimumab plus nivolumab as post-transplant consolidation. The receptor comes from a male donor with diffuse large B-cell lymphoma. The DNA for the CDR3 is TGTGCCAGCAGCATCGGACTGTCCGATACGCAGTATTTT. This codes for CASSIGLSDTQYF.